A selection of T cell receptor beta chains follows, all from one sample in a study of Ad26.COV2.S vaccination and SARS-CoV-2 variants. The assay was immunoSEQ multiplex PCR, and TCRdb's table has in-frame clones only and misses some. The table includes a few hundred thousand clones, about nine tenths detected once. Here the sequenced sample was peripheral blood, taken in a trial of Ad26.COV2.S vaccine versus placebo. The receptors shown here come from a person between 18 and 60 years old who received the Ad26.COV2.S COVID-19 vaccine or a placebo. Each CDR3 is given with its conserved first and last residue. Each record gives: D gene, V gene, clone size, J gene, CDR3 protein, CDR3 DNA. D genes are given only for firm matches. Where a row states a size, it is once, few, many or the class of an expanded clone; other rows omit it.

-	TRBV9	-	TRBJ2-7	CASSVEGPNEQYF	TGTGCCAGCAGCGTCGAAGGGCCGAACGAGCAGTACTTC
-	TRBV14	-	TRBJ1-1	CASSQLFANEAFF	TGTGCCAGCAGCCAACTATTCGCGAATGAAGCTTTCTTT
-	TRBV28	few	TRBJ2-5	CASSPSPFGTQYF	TGTGCCAGCAGTCCTAGCCCGTTTGGGACCCAGTACTTC
-	TRBV6-5	-	TRBJ2-7	CASRSQGVAGGEQYF	TGTGCCAGCAGGTCTCAGGGGGTAGCGGGCGGCGAGCAGTACTTC
-	TRBV7-2	-	TRBJ2-3	CASCNYGLTDTQYF	TGTGCCAGCTGCAATTATGGTCTCACAGATACGCAGTATTTT
-	TRBV6-2/TRBV6-3	-	TRBJ2-5	CASSYSHQTQYF	TGTGCCAGCAGTTACTCTCATCAGACCCAGTACTTC
TRBD1	TRBV19	-	TRBJ2-2	CASSSLLGTGTGELFF	TGTGCCAGTAGCTCTCTCCTCGGGACAGGGACCGGGGAGCTGTTTTTT
-	TRBV7-9	-	TRBJ2-7	CASSYTREGAAYEQYF	TGTGCCAGCAGCTATACCCGAGAGGGTGCAGCCTACGAGCAGTACTTC
-	TRBV28	-	TRBJ2-3	CASSSSGRSTDTQYF	TGTGCCAGCAGTTCCAGCGGGCGTAGCACAGATACGCAGTATTTT
TRBD1	TRBV5-4	-	TRBJ1-5	CASSQPGTVNQPQHF	TGTGCCAGCAGTCAGCCCGGGACAGTCAATCAGCCCCAGCATTTT
-	TRBV28	-	TRBJ1-2	CASSAEQGANYGYTF	TGTGCCAGCAGTGCCGAACAGGGAGCTAACTATGGCTACACCTTC
-	TRBV9	-	TRBJ2-4	CASNPGGGNIQYF	TGTGCCAGCAATCCCGGGGGCGGTAACATTCAGTACTTC
TRBD2	TRBV28	-	TRBJ2-5	CASRKTGLAGVQETQYF	TGTGCCAGCAGGAAGACGGGACTAGCGGGAGTTCAAGAGACCCAGTACTTC
-	TRBV2	-	TRBJ2-7	CASSQGQNTYEQYF	TGTGCCAGCAGTCAAGGACAAAATACCTACGAGCAGTACTTC
TRBD2	TRBV7-9	-	TRBJ2-2	CASSSASGWNTGELFF	TGTGCCAGCAGCTCCGCTAGCGGGTGGAACACCGGGGAGCTGTTTTTT
-	TRBV7-9	once	TRBJ1-4	CASSEAWEKLFF	TGTGCCAGCAGCGAGGCGTGGGAAAAACTGTTTTTT
TRBD1	TRBV19	-	TRBJ2-7	CASSMTGQGNYEQYF	TGTGCCAGTAGTATGACTGGACAGGGGAACTACGAGCAGTACTTC
TRBD2	TRBV5-1	-	TRBJ2-1	CASRIAGTYNEQFF	TGCGCCAGCAGAATAGCGGGGACTTACAATGAGCAGTTCTTC
-	TRBV28	-	TRBJ1-5	CASSLLGSQPQHF	TGTGCCAGCAGTTTGTTGGGTTCTCAGCCCCAGCATTTT
-	TRBV2	-	TRBJ2-1	CASSAVRSNEQFF	TGTGCCAGCAGTGCCGTGAGAAGCAATGAGCAGTTCTTC
TRBD1	TRBV2	-	TRBJ2-7	CASSTTGGAPYEQYF	TGTGCCAGCAGTACAACAGGGGGCGCACCCTACGAGCAGTACTTC
TRBD1	TRBV10-3	-	TRBJ2-7	CAISPGTGGYEQYF	TGTGCCATCAGCCCCGGGACAGGGGGCTACGAGCAGTACTTC
-	TRBV11-3	-	TRBJ2-5	CASSLGEETQYF	TGTGCCAGCAGCTTGGGGGAAGAGACCCAGTACTTC
-	TRBV11-2	once	TRBJ2-3	CASGGTVTDTQYF	TGTGCCAGCGGGGGGACAGTCACAGATACGCAGTATTTT
-	TRBV3-1/TRBV3-2	-	TRBJ2-1	CASSQDVDNEQFF	TGTGCCAGCAGCCAAGATGTAGACAATGAGCAGTTCTTC
-	TRBV6-2/TRBV6-3	-	TRBJ2-7	CASSRGDGTYEQYF	TGTGCCAGCAGTAGAGGGGATGGGACGTACGAGCAGTACTTC
TRBD1	TRBV14	-	TRBJ2-6	CASSQDRQGTGANVLTF	TGTGCCAGCAGCCAAGACCGACAGGGAACTGGGGCCAACGTCCTGACTTTC
TRBD2	TRBV12-3/TRBV12-4	-	TRBJ2-5	CASMLGLAGGKYF	TGTGCCAGCATGTTGGGACTAGCGGGAGGGAAATACTTC
TRBD1	TRBV2	-	TRBJ2-7	CASSEYDRGLTYEQYF	TGTGCCAGCAGCGAATACGACAGGGGGCTTACCTACGAGCAGTACTTC
TRBD2	TRBV4-3	few	TRBJ2-1	CASSHSAGTSSNEQFF	TGCGCCAGCAGCCACTCAGCCGGGACTAGTTCCAATGAGCAGTTCTTC
TRBD1	TRBV9	once	TRBJ2-5	CASSVAGTGGQETQYF	TGTGCCAGCAGCGTAGCAGGGACAGGGGGCCAAGAGACCCAGTACTTC
-	TRBV27	-	TRBJ2-3	CASSSISGTGTDTQYF	TGTGCCAGCAGTTCAATTAGCGGGACAGGCACAGATACGCAGTATTTT
TRBD2	TRBV28	-	TRBJ2-3	CASSLGLAGDPSDTQYF	TGTGCCAGCAGTCTGGGACTAGCGGGAGACCCGTCAGATACGCAGTATTTT
TRBD2	TRBV7-8	-	TRBJ2-3	CASSLGTSRTDTQYF	TGTGCCAGCAGCCTAGGGACTAGCCGCACAGATACGCAGTATTTT
-	TRBV7-9	-	TRBJ1-3	CASSFQGGNTIYF	TGTGCCAGCAGCTTCCAGGGGGGAAACACCATATATTTT
TRBD1	TRBV28	-	TRBJ2-2	CASSLDRGPNTGELFF	TGTGCCAGCAGCCTCGACAGGGGGCCGAACACCGGGGAGCTGTTTTTT
-	TRBV6-1	-	TRBJ2-3	CASSELTEADTQYF	TGTGCCAGCAGTGAACTGACCGAGGCAGATACGCAGTATTTT
-	TRBV7-9	-	TRBJ2-7	CASSIPGFEQYF	TGTGCCAGCAGCATACCAGGGTTCGAGCAGTACTTC
TRBD1	TRBV28	-	TRBJ2-7	CASRDRAIEQYF	TGTGCCAGCCGGGACAGGGCGATCGAGCAGTACTTC
-	TRBV4-2	few	TRBJ1-2	CASSQVGTRDGYTF	TGTGCCAGCAGCCAGGTCGGGACAAGGGATGGCTACACCTTC